The 10 T cell receptor beta chains given below trace back to one sample, sequenced in a study of cytomegalovirus exposure and HLA in healthy donors. Data came from immunoSEQ multiplex PCR; TCRdb stores just in-frame clones and leaves some out. The table includes some 200,000 clones, roughly 82% detected once. The sequencing input was PBMCs. Source of these receptors: a woman in her thirties in good health and CMV-seropositive.

J is TRBJ2-7 and V is TRBV9; 10 bases fit TRBD2. Per the germline V gene, CDR1 is SGDLS and CDR2 is YYNGEE. V shed 3 bases, J shed 4 bases, and the junction held 7 bases outside the gene matches. The CDR3 loop spans 15 amino acids. CDR3 residues: CASSAGSGRVYEQYF. CDR3 DNA sequence: TGTGCCAGCAGCGCGGGAAGCGGGAGGGTATACGAGCAGTACTTC.

The chain recombines TRBV19 with TRBJ1-1; 9 nucleotides agree with TRBD1. There are 14 residues in the CDR3. The germline gives CDR1 LNHDA, CDR2 SQIVND (reference sequence). The trim removed 7 bases at V and 3 bases at J, leaving 6 bases unmatched. In DNA form, the CDR3 reads TGTGCCAGTAATAGACAGGGGGATTACACTGAAGCTTTCTTT. Its translation: CASNRQGDYTEAFF. The full variable domain, rest sourced from reference TRBV19 and TRBJ1-1, is DGGITQSPKYLFRKEGQNVTLSCEQNLNHDAMYWYRQDPGQGLRLIYYSQIVNDFQKGDIAEGYSVSREKKESFPLTVTSAQKNPTAFYLCASNRQGDYTEAFFGQGTRLTVV.

This clone appeared once. The rearrangement joins TRBV4-1 to TRBJ2-1, with unresolved D. The germline V gene has CDR1 MGHRA and CDR2 YSYEKL. This CDR3 has 14 residues. Trimming took off 3 bases at V and 2 bases at J, with 8 bases between the two ends. The CDR3 sequence: CASSHEYTYNEQFF. The CDR3 DNA sequence: TGCGCCAGCAGCCATGAATACACCTACAATGAGCAGTTCTTC.

The gene calls are TRBV30 and TRBJ2-3; a weak D match, TRBD1 (6 bases). The ends were cut back, 2 bases at V and 5 bases at J, with 17 bases in the middle. This CDR3 has 15 amino acids. The germline CDR1 and CDR2 sequences are GTSNPN and SVGIG (reference sequence). CDR3 nucleotide sequence: TGTGCCTGGAGTCCCGAGGCGTTAGGGGGAGATACGCAGTATTTT. Amino acids: CAWSPEALGGDTQYF.

The chain uses TRBV6-1 and TRBJ2-7; D is ambiguous. Germline V gives CDR1 MNHNS, CDR2 SASEGT. V lost 7 bases and J lost 1, with 14 bases in between. CDR3 length: 14 amino acids. The CDR3 loop reads CASIRSTGSYEQYF. The DNA of the CDR3 is TGTGCCAGCATCCGATCCACCGGTTCCTACGAGCAGTACTTC.

V usage is TRBV9 and J usage is TRBJ1-2; 8 bases agree with TRBD1. V dropped 3 bases and J dropped 8; count of bases not matched to a gene: 9. This CDR3 has 14 amino acids. Germline V gene data show CDR1 as SGDLS and CDR2 as YYNGEE. The CDR3 bases are TGTGCCAGCAGCGAGAGGGACAGGAGGGAAGGCTACACCTTC. Amino acid sequence: CASSERDRREGYTF. The entire variable domain, with the rest obtained from reference TRBV9 and TRBJ1-2, is as follows: DSGVTQTPKHLITATGQRVTLRCSPRSGDLSVYWYQQSLDQGLQFLIQYYNGEERAKGNILERFSAQQFPDLHSELNLSSLELGDSALYFCASSERDRREGYTFGSGTRLTVV.

This clone was seen only a few times. V and J are TRBV2 and TRBJ2-4, with 7 nucleotides matching TRBD1. The CDR3 is 16 amino acids. CDR1 SNHLY and CDR2 FYNNEI come from the germline V gene. J gave up 5 bases and V 1 base, and 8 bases lay outside the gene matches. CDR3 nucleotide sequence: TGTGCCAGCAGTGAAGAGACAGGGTGGATGGAAAACATTCAGTACTTC. This sequence encodes CASSEETGWMENIQYF.

CDR3 amino acids: CASRDRGGQPQHF. The CDR3 DNA reads as TGTGCCAGTAGGGACAGGGGAGGTCAGCCCCAGCATTTT. This rearrangement joins TRBV19 to TRBJ1-5; the match to TRBD1 covers 9 bases. From germline, CDR1 is LNHDA and CDR2 SQIVND (reference sequence). J was trimmed by 6 bases and V by 6 bases; bases with no gene match: 3. CDR3 size: 13 residues.

The chain recombines TRBV2 with TRBJ2-7; D is possibly TRBD2 (6 bases). V was pared by 6 bases and J by 4 bases, with 19 bases between. The germline gives CDR1 SNHLY, CDR2 FYNNEI. The CDR3 consists of 15 residues. For the CDR3, the DNA is TGTGCCAGCAGCCCCTTTGGAGGGCCAGGGTACGAGCAGTACTTC. Amino acid sequence: CASSPFGGPGYEQYF.

The chain employs TRBV27 and TRBJ2-7, with 7 bases identical to TRBD2. The CDR3 spans 17 residues. J lost 4 bases, V lost 6 bases, and 18 bases had no gene match. CDR1 MNHEY and CDR2 SMNVEV come from the germline V gene (reference sequence). CDR3 coding DNA: TGTGCCAGCAGCCCACCTAGCGGCGTTGTCTCCCGATACGAGCAGTACTTC. Protein: CASSPPSGVVSRYEQYF.